Listed below are T cell receptor beta chains from one sample, sequenced in a study of blood T cell repertoires in COVID-19. Generated by immunoSEQ multiplex PCR, the TCRdb table keeps only in-frame clones and is missing some. The top ten hold less than 10% of the sample, which has 120,000 to 150,000 clones, 87% seen once. The sequenced sample consisted of peripheral blood. These receptors came from a woman aged 45-59 years with active or convalescent COVID-19. The CDR3 runs from the conserved cysteine through the conserved F or W. The order of the fields is J gene, V gene, D gene, clone size, CDR3 protein, CDR3 DNA. D genes are given only for firm matches. Not every row has a clone size; where given, it reads once, few, many or a size class.

TRBJ1-2 | TRBV7-9 | NA | NA | CASSKGQGLVGYTF | TGTGCCAGCAGCAAGGGGCAGGGGTTAGTTGGCTACACCTTC
TRBJ1-2 | TRBV19 | NA | NA | CASSTSGYGYTF | TGTGCCAGTAGTACCTCAGGCTATGGCTACACCTTC
TRBJ2-3 | TRBV4-2 | NA | NA | CASSQDDFNTQYF | TGTGCCAGCAGCCAAGATGACTTCAATACGCAGTATTTT
TRBJ2-5 | TRBV28 | NA | NA | CASTGLTSQETQYF | TGTGCCAGCACAGGGTTGACTTCCCAAGAGACCCAGTACTTC
TRBJ1-2 | TRBV11-1 | NA | NA | CASSLKPGKYGYGYTF | TGTGCCAGCAGCCTAAAACCAGGGAAATACGGGTATGGCTACACCTTC
TRBJ1-2 | TRBV6-2/TRBV6-3 | TRBD1 | many | CASSFRDSYGYTF | TGTGCCAGCAGTTTCCGGGACAGCTATGGCTACACCTTC
TRBJ2-6 | TRBV18 | NA | NA | CASSPRLTGANVLTF | TGTGCCAGCTCACCCAGGTTAACTGGGGCCAACGTCCTGACTTTC
TRBJ2-1 | TRBV4-1 | TRBD2 | NA | CASSQEGRGRPADYNEQFF | TGCGCCAGCAGCCAAGAGGGGAGGGGACGCCCTGCCGACTACAATGAGCAGTTCTTC
TRBJ1-5 | TRBV4-3 | NA | NA | CASSQVWQSNQPQHF | TGCGCCAGCAGCCAAGTATGGCAGAGCAATCAGCCCCAGCATTTT
TRBJ1-2 | TRBV28 | NA | once | CASSFPEGYYGYTF | TGTGCCAGCAGTTTTCCTGAGGGATACTATGGCTACACCTTC
TRBJ2-3 | TRBV6-2/TRBV6-3 | TRBD2 | few | CASSYPLAGVTDTQYF | TGTGCCAGCAGTTACCCCCTAGCGGGGGTCACAGATACGCAGTATTTT
TRBJ1-5 | TRBV7-2 | NA | few | CASSLSLGEPQHF | TGTGCCAGCAGCCTATCTCTCGGGGAGCCCCAGCATTTT
TRBJ2-2 | TRBV5-6 | NA | NA | CASSLAGITTGELFF | TGTGCCAGCAGCTTGGCAGGGATTACGACCGGGGAGCTGTTTTTT
TRBJ1-1 | TRBV18 | TRBD1 | once | CASSPETGQTEAFF | TGTGCCAGCTCACCAGAGACAGGGCAGACTGAAGCTTTCTTT
TRBJ2-5 | TRBV23-1 | NA | NA | CASSHRTKETQYF | TGCGCCAGCAGTCATCGGACAAAAGAGACCCAGTACTTC
TRBJ1-2 | TRBV2 | NA | NA | CASSVEGNYGYTF | TGTGCCAGCAGTGTTGAGGGTAACTATGGCTACACCTTC
TRBJ1-2 | TRBV7-9 | TRBD1 | NA | CASSLAVLTGGANYGYTF | TGTGCCAGCAGCTTAGCGGTATTGACAGGGGGAGCCAACTATGGCTACACCTTC
TRBJ1-1 | TRBV29-1 | NA | NA | CSVGWQGGTEAFF | TGCAGCGTTGGGTGGCAGGGCGGAACTGAAGCTTTCTTT
TRBJ2-7 | TRBV29-1 | TRBD2 | few | CSVWDYSYEQYF | TGCAGCGTCTGGGACTACTCCTACGAGCAGTACTTC
TRBJ2-1 | TRBV11-2 | NA | NA | CASSPGGEQFF | TGTGCCAGCAGCCCAGGGGGGGAGCAGTTCTTC
TRBJ1-2 | TRBV18 | NA | NA | CASAWGEPNYGYTF | TGTGCCAGCGCATGGGGGGAGCCTAACTATGGCTACACCTTC
TRBJ1-4 | TRBV6-5 | NA | NA | CASSYFPEGEKLFF | TGTGCCAGCAGTTATTTCCCAGAGGGTGAAAAACTGTTTTTT
TRBJ2-2 | TRBV12-5 | NA | NA | CASVPGNTGELFF | TGTGCTAGTGTCCCCGGGAACACCGGGGAGCTGTTTTTT
TRBJ2-1 | TRBV28 | TRBD2 | NA | CASSPSRGGSNNEQFF | TGTGCCAGCAGCCCCTCGAGGGGCGGGAGCAACAATGAGCAGTTCTTC
TRBJ2-3 | TRBV6-2/TRBV6-3 | TRBD2 | few | CASSYQPSLAGLTDTQYF | TGTGCCAGCAGTTACCAACCCTCACTAGCGGGTCTCACAGATACGCAGTATTTT
TRBJ2-7 | TRBV30 | TRBD2 | NA | CAWGTYSSGVSF | TGTGCCTGGGGTACCTACTCTAGCGGGGTTTCATTC
TRBJ1-6 | TRBV4-3 | NA | few | CASSQARTQVSPLHF | TGCGCCAGCAGCCAAGCAAGGACACAGGTTTCACCCCTCCACTTT
TRBJ1-5 | TRBV6-5 | NA | NA | CASRRTVNQPQHF | TGTGCCAGCAGGAGGACAGTCAATCAGCCCCAGCATTTT
TRBJ1-2 | TRBV28 | NA | NA | CASSSTGSSGYTF | TGTGCCAGCAGTTCAACAGGGTCCTCTGGCTACACCTTC
TRBJ1-5 | TRBV28 | TRBD1 | NA | CASSWTGTGGNQPQHF | TGTGCCAGCAGTTGGACAGGTACTGGGGGCAATCAGCCCCAGCATTTT
TRBJ2-3 | TRBV5-4 | TRBD1 | NA | CASSQGQRESADTQYF | TGTGCCAGCAGCCAGGGACAGCGTGAGAGCGCAGATACGCAGTATTTT
TRBJ2-6 | TRBV7-3 | NA | NA | CASGGSVVSGANVLTF | TGTGCCAGCGGGGGGTCGGTGGTCTCTGGGGCAAACGTCCTGACTTTC
TRBJ1-2 | TRBV28 | NA | NA | CASSLGATAMRGYTF | TGTGCCAGCAGTTTAGGGGCGACAGCTATGCGAGGCTACACCTTC
TRBJ2-1 | TRBV27 | NA | NA | CASSSGGSSYNEQFF | TGTGCCAGCAGTTCAGGGGGGAGCTCCTACAATGAGCAGTTCTTC
TRBJ2-7 | TRBV11-2 | TRBD2 | NA | CASSLVTGRTRYEQYF | TGTGCCAGCAGCTTAGTTACCGGGAGGACCCGCTACGAGCAGTACTTC
TRBJ1-5 | TRBV30 | NA | NA | CAWSVRGSINQPQHF | TGTGCCTGGAGTGTGCGGGGATCCATCAATCAGCCCCAGCATTTT
TRBJ1-1 | TRBV18 | NA | NA | CASSLSLYGAAFF | TGTGCCAGCTCACTAAGCCTTTATGGGGCAGCTTTCTTT
TRBJ2-2 | TRBV7-3 | NA | NA | CASGPRGASSGELFF | TGTGCCAGCGGGCCCCGGGGGGCGAGCTCCGGGGAGCTGTTTTTT
TRBJ1-1 | TRBV4-2 | NA | few | CASSQAIATEAFF | TGTGCCAGCAGCCAAGCAATAGCGACTGAAGCTTTCTTT
TRBJ2-1 | TRBV5-4 | TRBD2 | NA | CASSLGLAGGQRNEQFF | TGTGCCAGCAGCCTCGGACTAGCGGGGGGGCAAAGGAATGAGCAGTTCTTC